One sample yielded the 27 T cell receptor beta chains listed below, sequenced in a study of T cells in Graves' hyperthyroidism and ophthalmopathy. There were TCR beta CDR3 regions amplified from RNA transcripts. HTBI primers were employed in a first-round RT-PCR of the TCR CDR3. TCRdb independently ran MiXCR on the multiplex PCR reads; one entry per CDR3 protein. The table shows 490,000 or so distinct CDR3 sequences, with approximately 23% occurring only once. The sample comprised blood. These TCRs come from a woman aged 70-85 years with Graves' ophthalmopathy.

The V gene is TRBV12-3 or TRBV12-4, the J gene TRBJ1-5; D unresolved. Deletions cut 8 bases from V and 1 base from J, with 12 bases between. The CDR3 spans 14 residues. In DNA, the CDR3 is TGTGCCAGCGGTCGAGGCGGGAGCAATCAGCCCCAGCATTTT. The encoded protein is CASGRGGSNQPQHF.

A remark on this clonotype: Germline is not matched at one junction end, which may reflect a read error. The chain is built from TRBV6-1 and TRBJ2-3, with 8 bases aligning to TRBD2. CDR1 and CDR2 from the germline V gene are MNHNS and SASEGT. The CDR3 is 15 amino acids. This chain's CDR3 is CASREGLAGTDTQYF. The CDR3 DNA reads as TGTGCCAGCAGGGAAGGACTAGCCGGCACAGATACGCAGTATTTT.

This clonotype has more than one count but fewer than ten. CDR3 coding DNA: TGTGCCAGCAGTTTTGTTGAGCGGGACCCGGCCCCGGAATATTTT. Encoded protein: CASSFVERDPAPEYF. The chain combines TRBV12-3 or TRBV12-4 with TRBJ1-3, with a tentative D call TRBD1 (5 bases). V was trimmed by 3 bases and J by 15 bases, leaving 24 bases between them. There are 15 residues in the CDR3.

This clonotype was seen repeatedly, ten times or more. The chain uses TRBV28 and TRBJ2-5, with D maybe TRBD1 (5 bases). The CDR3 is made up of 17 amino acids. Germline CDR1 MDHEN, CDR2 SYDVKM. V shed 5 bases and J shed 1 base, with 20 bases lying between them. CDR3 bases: TGTGCCAGCAGTCCCCATCAGGGCCTAATTCTCCAAGAGACCCAGTACTTC. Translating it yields CASSPHQGLILQETQYF.

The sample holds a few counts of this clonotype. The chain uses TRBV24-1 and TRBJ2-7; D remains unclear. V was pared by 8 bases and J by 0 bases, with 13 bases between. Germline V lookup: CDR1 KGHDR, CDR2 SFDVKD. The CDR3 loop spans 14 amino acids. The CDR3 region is CATMGIPPSYEQYF. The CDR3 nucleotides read TGTGCCACCATGGGTATTCCTCCCTCCTACGAGCAGTACTTC.

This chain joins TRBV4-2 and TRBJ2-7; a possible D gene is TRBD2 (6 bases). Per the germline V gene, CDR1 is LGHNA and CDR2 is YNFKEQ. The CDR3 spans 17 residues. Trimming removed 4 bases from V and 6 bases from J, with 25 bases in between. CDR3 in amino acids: CASSPNWRGRARGEQYF. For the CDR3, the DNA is TGTGCCAGCAGCCCTAACTGGAGGGGCAGGGCACGGGGCGAGCAGTACTTC.

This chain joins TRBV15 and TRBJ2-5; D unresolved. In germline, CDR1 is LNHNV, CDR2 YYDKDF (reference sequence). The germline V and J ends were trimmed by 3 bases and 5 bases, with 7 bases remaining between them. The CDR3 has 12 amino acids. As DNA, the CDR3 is TGTGCCACCAGCAGTTACGGGGAGACCCAGTACTTC. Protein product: CATSSYGETQYF. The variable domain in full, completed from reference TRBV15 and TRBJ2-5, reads DAMVIQNPRYQVTQFGKPVTLSCSQTLNHNVMYWYQQKSSQAPKLLFHYYDKDFNNEADTPDNFQSRRPNTSFCFLDIRSPGLGDTAMYLCATSSYGETQYFGPGTRLLVL.

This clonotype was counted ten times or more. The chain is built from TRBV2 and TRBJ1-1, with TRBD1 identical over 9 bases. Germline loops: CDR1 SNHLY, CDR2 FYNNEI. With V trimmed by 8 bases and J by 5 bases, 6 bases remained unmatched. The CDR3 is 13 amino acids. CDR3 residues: CASGGQGITEAFF. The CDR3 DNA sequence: TGTGCCAGCGGGGGACAGGGCATTACTGAAGCTTTCTTT. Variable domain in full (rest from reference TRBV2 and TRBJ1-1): EPEVTQTPSHQVTQMGQEVILRCVPISNHLYFYWYRQILGQKVEFLVSFYNNEISEKSEIFDDQFSVERPDGSNFTLKIRSTKLEDSAMYFCASGGQGITEAFFGQGTRLTVV.

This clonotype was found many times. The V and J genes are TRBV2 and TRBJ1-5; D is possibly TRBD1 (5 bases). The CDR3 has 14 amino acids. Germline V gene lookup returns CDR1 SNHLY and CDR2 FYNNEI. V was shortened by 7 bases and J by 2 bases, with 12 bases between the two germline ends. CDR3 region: CASTLLGGNQPQHF. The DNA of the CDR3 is TGTGCCAGCACCCTGTTAGGGGGCAATCAGCCCCAGCATTTT.

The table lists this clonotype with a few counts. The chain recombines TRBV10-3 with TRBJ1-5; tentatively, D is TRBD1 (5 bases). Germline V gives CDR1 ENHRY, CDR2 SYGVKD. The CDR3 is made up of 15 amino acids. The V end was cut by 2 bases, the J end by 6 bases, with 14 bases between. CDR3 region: CAISEVGHGSQPQHF. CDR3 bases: TGTGCCATCAGTGAGGTGGGGCATGGGAGTCAGCCCCAGCATTTT.

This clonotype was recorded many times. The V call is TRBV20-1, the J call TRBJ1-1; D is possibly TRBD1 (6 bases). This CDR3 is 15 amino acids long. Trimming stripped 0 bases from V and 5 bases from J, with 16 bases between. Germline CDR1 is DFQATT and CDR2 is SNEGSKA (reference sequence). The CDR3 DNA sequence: TGCAGTGCTAGAGAGGGGGGCGAGTCGAGGACTGAAGCTTTCTTT. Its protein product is CSAREGGESRTEAFF.

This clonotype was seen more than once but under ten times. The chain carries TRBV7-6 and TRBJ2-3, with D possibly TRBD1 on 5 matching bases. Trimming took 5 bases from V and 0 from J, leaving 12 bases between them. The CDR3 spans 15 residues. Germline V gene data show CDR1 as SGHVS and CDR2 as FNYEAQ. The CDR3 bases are TGTGCCAGCAGCGAAGGACACCCTAGCACAGATACGCAGTATTTT. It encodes CASSEGHPSTDTQYF.

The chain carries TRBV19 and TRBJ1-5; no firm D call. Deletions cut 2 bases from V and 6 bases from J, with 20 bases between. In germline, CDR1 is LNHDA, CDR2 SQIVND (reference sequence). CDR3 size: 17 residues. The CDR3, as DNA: TGTGCCAGTAGTATATTCCCTTTTGGGGAAGGCTCTCAGCCCCAGCATTTT. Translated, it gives CASSIFPFGEGSQPQHF.

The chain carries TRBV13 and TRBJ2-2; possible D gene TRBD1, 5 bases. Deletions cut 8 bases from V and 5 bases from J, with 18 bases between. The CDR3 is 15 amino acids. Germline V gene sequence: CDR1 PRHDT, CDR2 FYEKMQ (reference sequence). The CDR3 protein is CASCTRVRCTGELFF. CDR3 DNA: TGTGCCAGCTGTACCAGGGTGAGGTGTACCGGGGAGCTGTTTTTT.

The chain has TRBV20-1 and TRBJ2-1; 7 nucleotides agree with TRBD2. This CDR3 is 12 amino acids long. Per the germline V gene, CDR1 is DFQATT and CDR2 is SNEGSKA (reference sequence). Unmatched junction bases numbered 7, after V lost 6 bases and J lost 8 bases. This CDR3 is CSAARERYEQFF. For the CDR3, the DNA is TGCAGTGCGGCGCGGGAGAGATATGAGCAGTTCTTC.

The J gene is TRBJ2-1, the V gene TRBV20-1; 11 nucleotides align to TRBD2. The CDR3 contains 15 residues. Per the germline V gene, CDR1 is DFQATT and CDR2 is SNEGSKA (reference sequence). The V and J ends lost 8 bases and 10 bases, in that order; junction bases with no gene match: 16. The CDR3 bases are TGCAGTTCCTGGGAGAGCGTGGTAGCGGGAGGGGAGCAGTTCTTC. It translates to CSSWESVVAGGEQFF.

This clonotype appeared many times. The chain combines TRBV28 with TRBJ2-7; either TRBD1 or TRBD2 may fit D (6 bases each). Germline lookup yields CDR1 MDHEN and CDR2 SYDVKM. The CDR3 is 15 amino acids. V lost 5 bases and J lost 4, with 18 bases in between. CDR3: CASSPGGGGLYEQYF. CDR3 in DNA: TGTGCCAGCAGTCCCGGAGGGGGTGGTCTTTACGAGCAGTACTTC.

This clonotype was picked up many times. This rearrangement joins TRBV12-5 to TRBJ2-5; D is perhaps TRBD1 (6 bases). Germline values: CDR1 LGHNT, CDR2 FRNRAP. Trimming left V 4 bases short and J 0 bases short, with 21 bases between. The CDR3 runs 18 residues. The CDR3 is CASGSVVVGTYHQETQYF. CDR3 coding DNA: TGTGCTAGTGGTTCGGTGGTTGTAGGGACATATCACCAAGAGACCCAGTACTTC.

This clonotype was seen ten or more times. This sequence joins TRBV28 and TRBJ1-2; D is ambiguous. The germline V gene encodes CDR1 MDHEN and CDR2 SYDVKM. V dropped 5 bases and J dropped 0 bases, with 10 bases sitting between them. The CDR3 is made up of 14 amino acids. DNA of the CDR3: TGTGCCAGCAGTCCGCACCGTTCTAACTATGGCTACACCTTC. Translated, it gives CASSPHRSNYGYTF.

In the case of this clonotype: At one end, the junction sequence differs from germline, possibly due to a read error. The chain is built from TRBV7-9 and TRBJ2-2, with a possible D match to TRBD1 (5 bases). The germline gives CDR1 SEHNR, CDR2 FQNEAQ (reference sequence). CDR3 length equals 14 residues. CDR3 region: CAGSQTETTGELFF. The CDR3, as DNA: TGTGCCGGCAGCCAGACAGAGACGACCGGGGAGCTGTTTTTT.

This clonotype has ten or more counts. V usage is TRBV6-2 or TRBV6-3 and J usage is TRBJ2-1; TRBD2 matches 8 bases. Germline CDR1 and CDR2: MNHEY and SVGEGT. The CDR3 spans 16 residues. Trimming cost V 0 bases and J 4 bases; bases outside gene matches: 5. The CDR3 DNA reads TGTGCCAGCAGTTACTCGCGAAGCGGGGGTTACAATGAGCAGTTCTTC. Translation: CASSYSRSGGYNEQFF.

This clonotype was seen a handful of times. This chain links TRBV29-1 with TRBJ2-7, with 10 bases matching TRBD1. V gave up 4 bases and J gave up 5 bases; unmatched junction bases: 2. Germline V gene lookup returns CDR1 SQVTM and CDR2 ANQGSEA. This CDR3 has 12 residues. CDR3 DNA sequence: TGCAGCGTTGGACAGGGGGCTCACGAGCAGTACTTC. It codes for CSVGQGAHEQYF.

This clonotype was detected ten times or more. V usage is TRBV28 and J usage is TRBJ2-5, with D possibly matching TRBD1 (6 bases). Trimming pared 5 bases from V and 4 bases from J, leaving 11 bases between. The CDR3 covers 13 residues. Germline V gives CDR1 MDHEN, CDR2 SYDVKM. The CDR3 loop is CASSQGFGETQYF. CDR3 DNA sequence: TGTGCCAGCAGTCAGGGGTTCGGAGAGACCCAGTACTTC.

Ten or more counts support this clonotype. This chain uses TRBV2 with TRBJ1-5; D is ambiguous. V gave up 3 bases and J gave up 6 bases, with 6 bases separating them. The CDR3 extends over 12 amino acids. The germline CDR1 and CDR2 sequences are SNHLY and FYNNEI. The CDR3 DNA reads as TGTGCCAGCAGTGACCTGGGTCAGCCCCAGCATTTT. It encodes CASSDLGQPQHF.

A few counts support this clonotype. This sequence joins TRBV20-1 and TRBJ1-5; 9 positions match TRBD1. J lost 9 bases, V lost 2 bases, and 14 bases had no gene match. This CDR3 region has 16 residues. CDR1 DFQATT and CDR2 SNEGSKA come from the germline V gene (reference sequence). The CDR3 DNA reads TGCAGTGCTAGACTCGGGACAGGGAGGATAGAACGGCCCCAGCATTTT. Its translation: CSARLGTGRIERPQHF.

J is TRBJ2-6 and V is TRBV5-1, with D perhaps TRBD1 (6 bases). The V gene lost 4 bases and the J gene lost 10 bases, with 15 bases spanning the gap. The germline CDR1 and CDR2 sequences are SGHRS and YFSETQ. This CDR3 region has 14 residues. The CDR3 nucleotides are TGCGCCAGCAGCGCTCAGACAGGATCTAACGTCCTGACTTTC. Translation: CASSAQTGSNVLTF.

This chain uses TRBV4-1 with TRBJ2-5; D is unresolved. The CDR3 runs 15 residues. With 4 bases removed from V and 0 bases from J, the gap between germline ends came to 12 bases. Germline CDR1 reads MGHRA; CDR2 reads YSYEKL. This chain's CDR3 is CASSPADGDQETQYF. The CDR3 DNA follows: TGCGCCAGCAGCCCAGCCGACGGAGACCAAGAGACCCAGTACTTC.